The next 8 T cell receptor beta chains were all read from a single sample in a study of CD8 T cells in Susac syndrome. Random-hexamer reverse transcription was applied to about 0.45 to 1 ug RNA. Using its own MiXCR run on the immunoSEQ multiplex PCR reads, TCRdb lists one record per CDR3 protein. The sample includes a few hundred thousand distinct CDR3 sequences, approximately 84% of them seen just once. Sample: CD8+ T cells from PBMCs. The source of these receptors is a human donor with multiple sclerosis.

This clonotype showed up just a few times. The V and J genes are TRBV7-6 and TRBJ2-7; possibly TRBD1 or TRBD2 for D (7 bases each). The CDR3 covers 16 residues. The germline CDR1 and CDR2 sequences are SGHVS and FNYEAQ. The V gene lost 4 bases and the J gene lost 2 bases, with 18 bases spanning the gap. The CDR3 here is CASSSQGGGGTYEQYF. In DNA form, the CDR3 reads TGTGCCAGCAGCTCGCAGGGGGGGGGTGGAACCTACGAGCAGTACTTC.

This chain uses TRBV5-1 with TRBJ1-1, with TRBD1 as a possible D gene (6 bases). Between the trimmed V and J ends, which lost 1 base and 4 bases, there was a span of 8 bases. Germline V lookup: CDR1 SGHRS, CDR2 YFSETQ. CDR3 length: 13 amino acids. The CDR3, as DNA: TGCGCCAGCAGCTTGCGGGGGGCCACTGAAGCTTTCTTT. This gives the protein CASSLRGATEAFF.

The V and J genes are TRBV5-1 and TRBJ2-1; 7 bases are a match to TRBD2. The ends lost 7 bases at V and 2 bases at J; junction bases unmatched: 12. Germline CDR1 is SGHRS and CDR2 is YFSETQ. This CDR3 has 16 residues. The DNA for the CDR3 is TGCGCCAGCGCCCGATGGGAGGGGCTGGCCTACAATGAGCAGTTCTTC. It translates to CASARWEGLAYNEQFF.

The chain couples TRBV9 to TRBJ2-4; 11 bases map to TRBD2. The junction had 10 bases not matched to a gene; V was cut back by 2 bases and J by 3 bases. There are 18 residues in the CDR3. Looked up from germline, CDR1 is SGDLS and CDR2 is YYNGEE. CDR3 sequence reads: CASSVSGRALDGKNIQYF. The CDR3, as DNA: TGTGCCAGCAGCGTTAGCGGGAGGGCCCTCGATGGCAAAAACATTCAGTACTTC.

The rearrangement uses TRBV7-9 and TRBJ1-4, with no clear D. The CDR3 runs 13 residues. CDR1 SEHNR and CDR2 FQNEAQ come from the germline V gene (reference sequence). Trimming stripped 3 bases from V and 4 bases from J, with 6 bases between. Here the CDR3 DNA reads TGTGCCAGCAGCTTCATGGATAATGAAAAACTGTTTTTT. Encoded protein: CASSFMDNEKLFF.

The chain couples TRBV27 to TRBJ1-1; D gene uncertain. The CDR3 is 13 amino acids. The ends were cut back, 4 bases at V and 2 bases at J, with 8 bases in the middle. From germline, CDR1 is MNHEY and CDR2 SMNVEV (reference sequence). CDR3 residues: CASSSNGNTEAFF. As DNA, the CDR3 is TGTGCCAGCAGTTCAAACGGCAACACTGAAGCTTTCTTT.

This clonotype came up a few times. The V gene is TRBV7-8, the J gene TRBJ2-4; perhaps TRBD2 as D (5 bases). Per germline, CDR1 SGHVS and CDR2 FQNEAQ. The CDR3 spans 14 residues. Trimming cost V 1 base and J 5 bases, with 9 bases left between them. The CDR3 here is CASSLEWGENIQYF. As DNA, the CDR3 is TGTGCCAGCAGCTTAGAATGGGGAGAAAACATTCAGTACTTC.

J is TRBJ2-7 and V is TRBV7-2; D is uncertain. The CDR3 is 13 amino acids. The V end was cut by 1 base, the J end by 6 bases, with 10 bases between. CDR1 is SGHTA, CDR2 FQGNSA, per germline. CDR3 amino acids: CASSLGGVGEQYF. DNA of the CDR3: TGTGCCAGCAGCTTAGGTGGGGTCGGCGAGCAGTACTTC. Looking up the rest from reference TRBV7-2 and TRBJ2-7 gives the full variable domain: GAGVSQSPSNKVTEKGKDVELRCDPISGHTALYWYRQSLGQGLEFLIYFQGNSAPDKSGLPSDRFSAERTGGSVSTLTIQRTQQEDSAVYLCASSLGGVGEQYFGPGTRLTVT.